This TCR beta chain comes out of a study of shared clonotypes between healthy human individuals. The wider study: The study enrolled a couple of women and three men aged 18 to 49.

Trimming removed 7 bases at V and 0 bases at J, with 9 bases between. The CDR3 consists of 13 residues. Germline-derived CDR1 and CDR2 are SQVTM and ANQGSEA. This clone occurred once. Each replicate PCR on the sorted subsets used approximately 180 ng DNA (around 30,000 T cell genomes). Some clones are missing from TCRdb's copy, which holds only in-frame ones; the method was immunoSEQ multiplex PCR. The sample holds some 1,900,000 clones, less than 95% seen once. CD45RO-negative cells were positively selected for CCR7, leaving out terminally differentiated effector memory CD45RA+ cells. This clonotype was obtained from a man younger than 30 in good health. The chain combines TRBV29-1 with TRBJ2-2; D remains unclear. Sequenced material: naive CD8+ T cells sorted from blood. The DNA for the CDR3 is TGCAGCGCTCCCGCCCCGAACACCGGGGAGCTGTTTTTT. It specifies CSAPAPNTGELFF.